A single sample gave rise to the 10 T cell receptor beta chains below, sequenced in a study of monozygotic twins with inflammatory bowel disease. TCRdb re-called the 5' RACE reads; every CDR3 protein appears as one record, without DNA. This sample contains 95,000 to 110,000 distinct CDR3 sequences. The sequencing input was blood. The source is a human donor with ulcerative colitis or Crohn's disease, or a healthy co-twin of an affected twin (not recorded which).

Here the CDR3 reads CASSLARRQGISYEQYF. The chain recombines TRBV5-1 with TRBJ2-7; the D call from TCRdb, TRBD1, cannot be confirmed without DNA. CDR3 size: 17 residues. CDR1 and CDR2 (germline): SGHRS, YFSETQ.

The V call is TRBV6-5, the J call TRBJ1-4. Per the germline V gene, CDR1 is MNHEY and CDR2 is SVGAGI. This CDR3 is built from 11 residues. The CDR3 reads CASRDNEKLFF.

The CDR3 sequence: CSVTPSGKYEQYF. The chain has TRBV29-1 and TRBJ2-7; TCRdb selects TRBD2, and the lack of DNA leaves this call unchecked. Germline V gene data show CDR1 as SQVTM and CDR2 as ANQGSEA. The length of the CDR3 is 13 residues.

This CDR3 reads CASSFVGGPSYEQYF. The chain uses TRBV28 and TRBJ2-7; TCRdb's assignment of TRBD2 cannot be checked, as there is no DNA. This CDR3 is 15 amino acids long. In germline, CDR1 is MDHEN, CDR2 SYDVKM.

The chain links TRBV19 to TRBJ1-5; TCRdb's D call of TRBD1 is untestable without DNA. The CDR3 covers 14 residues. Germline CDR1 LNHDA, CDR2 SQIVND (reference sequence). CDR3 region: CATDPDRDSQPQHF.

The CDR3 reads CASSQRTGPSYEQYF. The V call is TRBV28, the J call TRBJ2-7. The V gene's germline CDR1 is MDHEN and CDR2 SYDVKM. The CDR3 covers 15 residues.

The chain has TRBV5-1 and TRBJ1-1; TCRdb returns TRBD1, unconfirmable since there is no DNA. The CDR3 consists of 13 residues. Looked up from germline, CDR1 is SGHRS and CDR2 is YFSETQ. The CDR3 sequence: CASSTDRDTEAFF.

The chain recombines TRBV5-1 with TRBJ2-2; lacking DNA, the TRBD1 call made by TCRdb goes unchecked. Germline CDR1 SGHRS, CDR2 YFSETQ. CDR3 size: 15 residues. The CDR3 here is CASIGQGAITGELFF.

This chain links TRBV28 with TRBJ2-5; the TCRdb D gene call, TRBD2, has no DNA to confirm it. The CDR3 extends over 14 amino acids. Germline V gene data show CDR1 as MDHEN and CDR2 as SYDVKM. The CDR3 region is CASGHTSGQETQYF. Variable domain in full (rest from reference TRBV28 and TRBJ2-5): DVKVTQSSRYLVKRTGEKVFLECVQDMDHENMFWYRQDPGLGLRLIYFSYDVKMKEKGDIPEGYSVSREKKERFSLILESASTNQTSMYLCASGHTSGQETQYFGPGTRLLVL.

The chain is built from TRBV10-3 and TRBJ2-1; lacking DNA, the TRBD1 call made by TCRdb goes unchecked. The CDR3 has 16 residues. Germline lookup yields CDR1 ENHRY and CDR2 SYGVKD. The CDR3 here is CAISGTGTGAVGEQFF.